The 19 T cell receptor beta chains reported below all come from one sample, sequenced in a study of response to subunit inactivated influenza vaccine. TCRdb reanalysed the RT-PCR reads using MiXCR and keeps one entry per CDR3 protein. This table has about 650,000 distinct CDR3 sequences, around 15% appearing once. Sequences were derived from PBMCs from blood, sampled 14 days before vaccination. Receptors originate from a man in his forties or fifties who received an inactivated influenza vaccine.

This chain connects TRBV27 to TRBJ2-1; a weak D match, TRBD2 (5 bases). Trimming took 6 bases from V and 1 from J, leaving 16 bases between them. Germline values: CDR1 MNHEY, CDR2 SMNVEV (reference sequence). The CDR3 runs 16 residues. The CDR3 sequence is CASSLRGFNSYNEQFF. DNA for the CDR3: TGTGCCAGCAGCTTACGCGGGTTTAATTCCTACAATGAGCAGTTCTTC.

Details on this clonotype: Possible read error: a much larger clone is one base away. The CDR3 is CASSEAGSTDTQFF. The CDR3 region has the DNA TGTGCCAGCAGTGAAGCGGGCAGCACAGATACGCAGTTTTTT. V usage is TRBV6-1 and J usage is TRBJ2-3; D unresolved. Germline CDR1 is MNHNS and CDR2 is SASEGT. The CDR3 is made up of 14 amino acids.

The CDR3 nucleotides are TGTGCCAGCAGTTTAGGCGGAGGAGGGGCTCATTTCCAGACCCAGTACTTC. Protein: CASSLGGGGAHFQTQYF. The gene calls are TRBV12-3 or TRBV12-4 and TRBJ2-5; perhaps TRBD2 as D (6 bases). Trimming took 1 base from V and 6 from J, leaving 21 bases between them. The CDR3 extends over 17 amino acids.

The J gene is TRBJ2-4, the V gene TRBV30; 8 nucleotides align to TRBD1. Germline assignment: CDR1 GTSNPN and CDR2 SVGIG (reference sequence). This CDR3 contains 13 residues. V lost 1 base to trimming and J lost 4 bases; unmatched junction nucleotides: 0. CDR3 protein: CAWSGQGKNIQYF. In DNA form, the CDR3 reads TGTGCCTGGAGTGGACAGGGGAAAAACATTCAGTACTTC.

V gene TRBV25-1 combines with J gene TRBJ1-2, with 11 bases aligning to TRBD1. V lost 4 bases and J lost 3; bases outside the gene matches: 4. This CDR3 is built from 15 residues. Germline CDR1 is MGHDK and CDR2 is SYGVNS. The DNA of the CDR3 is TGTGCCAGCAGTGGTGGGACAGGGGGTTACTATGGCTACACCTTC. It encodes CASSGGTGGYYGYTF.

J is TRBJ2-3 and V is TRBV12-3 or TRBV12-4; TRBD2 aligns across 8 bases. After removal of 6 bases from V and 1 base from J, the junction contained 6 bases not matched to a gene. The CDR3 spans 15 residues. CDR3 sequence (DNA): TGTGCCAGCAGCCCTGAGCGGGGGCGCACAGATACGCAGTATTTT. Protein sequence: CASSPERGRTDTQYF.

This clonotype was seen only a few times. The rearrangement links TRBV10-3 to TRBJ1-5; a weak D match, TRBD1 (5 bases). Germline lookup yields CDR1 ENHRY and CDR2 SYGVKD. V dropped 4 bases and J dropped 1 base, with 11 bases sitting between them. The CDR3 is made up of 15 amino acids. The CDR3 region has the DNA TGTGCCATCAGTGGGAGCAGGGAGAGCAATCAGCCCCAGCATTTT. Protein product: CAISGSRESNQPQHF.

The chain couples TRBV28 to TRBJ1-2; 7 nucleotides line up with TRBD1. CDR1 MDHEN and CDR2 SYDVKM come from the germline V gene. The J segment lost 4 bases and the V segment lost 7 bases, leaving 9 bases of the junction unmatched. This CDR3 is built from 14 residues. The CDR3 protein is CASNTVTGIYGYTF. The CDR3 DNA sequence: TGTGCCAGCAACACAGTGACAGGGATCTATGGCTACACCTTC.

The CDR3 DNA is TGTGCCAGCCAATCCGGGACAGGACCCTACGAGCAGTACTTC. Protein sequence: CASQSGTGPYEQYF. This chain uses TRBV2 with TRBJ2-7; 8 bases align to TRBD1. The germline V gene encodes CDR1 SNHLY and CDR2 FYNNEI. This CDR3 comprises 14 residues. The V gene end was trimmed by 8 bases and the J gene end by 2 bases; junction bases not matched to a gene: 8.

The chain links TRBV25-1 to TRBJ2-5; 12 positions match TRBD2. The V gene's germline CDR1 is MGHDK and CDR2 SYGVNS. The V gene end was trimmed by 6 bases and the J gene end by 7 bases; junction bases not matched to a gene: 12. The CDR3 consists of 16 residues. The chain's CDR3 is CASSGRLAGVRGTQYF. The CDR3 DNA reads as TGTGCCAGCAGCGGACGACTAGCGGGAGTTCGGGGGACCCAGTACTTC.

This chain joins TRBV5-1 and TRBJ2-7; D is unresolved. Germline lookup yields CDR1 SGHRS and CDR2 YFSETQ. Trimming pared 4 bases from V and 3 bases from J, leaving 11 bases between. CDR3 length: 13 amino acids. CDR3 amino acids: CASSPSTIYEQYF. CDR3 DNA: TGCGCCAGCAGCCCAAGCACTATCTACGAGCAGTACTTC. Supplemented by reference TRBV5-1 and TRBJ2-7, the full variable domain reads KAGVTQTPRYLIKTRGQQVTLSCSPISGHRSVSWYQQTPGQGLQFLFEYFSETQRNKGNFPGRFSGRQFSNSRSEMNVSTLELGDSALYLCASSPSTIYEQYFGPGTRLTVT.

There are a few counts of this clonotype. This rearrangement joins TRBV4-1 to TRBJ2-5; TRBD1 aligns across 7 bases. V lost 4 bases, J lost 2 bases, and 7 bases stayed unmatched. Germline V gene sequence: CDR1 MGHRA, CDR2 YSYEKL. CDR3 length equals 15 residues. This CDR3 reads CASSRTDRAQETQYF. The CDR3 DNA reads as TGCGCCAGCAGCCGAACAGACAGGGCACAAGAGACCCAGTACTTC.

This clonotype was recorded a few times. The chain recombines TRBV7-9 with TRBJ2-3, with a tentative D call TRBD2 (6 bases). The CDR3 extends over 17 amino acids. V lost 1 base, J lost 6 bases, and 20 bases lay in between. CDR1 SEHNR and CDR2 FQNEAQ come from the germline V gene (reference sequence). In DNA form, the CDR3 reads TGTGCCAGCAGCTTAGGTTCGACTAGGAGTGGTCCGGATACGCAGTATTTT. Residues: CASSLGSTRSGPDTQYF.

This clonotype was seen a few times. A junction boundary mismatches the germline segment, possibly from a read error. V is TRBV20-1 and J is TRBJ2-1; TRBD1 or TRBD2 may be the D gene (5 bases each). This CDR3 contains 11 residues. CDR1 and CDR2 (germline): DFQATT, SNEGSKA (reference sequence). DNA of the CDR3: TGCAGTGCTACCCCCCGGGACCGAGGGATCTTC. Its translation is CSATPRDRGIF.

This clonotype was observed many times. V is TRBV20-1 and J is TRBJ2-7; D not resolved. Germline V gene data show CDR1 as DFQATT and CDR2 as SNEGSKA (reference sequence). This CDR3 is built from 13 residues. Between the trimmed V and J ends, which lost 5 bases and 4 bases, there was a span of 15 bases. CDR3: CSAVPPYPYEQYF. DNA of the CDR3: TGCAGTGCTGTCCCCCCATATCCTTACGAGCAGTACTTC.

This clonotype was detected only a few times. The chain is built from TRBV12-3 or TRBV12-4 and TRBJ2-2; TRBD1 agrees at 8 bases. Unmatched junction bases numbered 7, after V lost 2 bases and J lost 5 bases. The CDR3 runs 16 residues. CDR3 in DNA: TGTGCCAGCAGTTTATGGTCAGGGGGCTGGACCGGGGAGCTGTTTTTT. Translated, it gives CASSLWSGGWTGELFF.

The CDR3 is CASSLVGGGLHTGELFF. The CDR3 coding sequence is TGCGCCAGCAGCTTGGTGGGCGGGGGCCTCCATACCGGGGAGCTGTTTTTT. The chain uses TRBV5-1 and TRBJ2-2, with D perhaps TRBD2 (7 bases). The CDR3 contains 17 residues. V lost 0 bases, J lost 5 bases, and 17 bases lay in between. From germline, CDR1 is SGHRS and CDR2 YFSETQ. The variable domain in full, completed from reference TRBV5-1 and TRBJ2-2, reads KAGVTQTPRYLIKTRGQQVTLSCSPISGHRSVSWYQQTPGQGLQFLFEYFSETQRNKGNFPGRFSGRQFSNSRSEMNVSTLELGDSALYLCASSLVGGGLHTGELFFGEGSRLTVL.

The table lists this clonotype with many counts. The rearrangement joins TRBV7-9 to TRBJ1-4; D may be TRBD1 (5 bases). CDR1 is SEHNR and CDR2 is FQNEAQ in the germline V gene (reference sequence). CDR3 length equals 14 residues. Trimming removed 4 bases at V and 0 bases at J, with 6 bases between. The CDR3 DNA reads as TGTGCCAGCAGCTCCAGGGCAACTAATGAAAAACTGTTTTTT. Residues: CASSSRATNEKLFF.

This clonotype was found many times. The chain employs TRBV28 and TRBJ1-1; no reliable D call. The CDR3 runs to 14 residues. The V end lost 6 bases, the J end lost 0 bases, and 11 bases lay between the germline ends. Germline-derived CDR1 and CDR2 are MDHEN and SYDVKM. CDR3 DNA sequence: TGTGCCAGCAGGCCCAGACAACTGAACACTGAAGCTTTCTTT. Amino acid sequence: CASRPRQLNTEAFF.